The clone carrying this T cell receptor beta chain was seen at least ten times. Its antigen remains unknown. The data were taken from a study of T cells in Graves' hyperthyroidism and ophthalmopathy. Whole-study context: Peripheral blood was collected at initial diagnosis, before any treatment.

The CDR3 regions of TCR beta were amplified from RNA transcripts. TCR CDR3 regions were first amplified by RT-PCR with HTBI primers. A single record per CDR3 protein comes from TCRdb applying MiXCR to the multiplex PCR reads. Of roughly 750,000 distinct CDR3 sequences in the sample, roughly 15% were seen once. Diagnosing involved the use of clinical symptoms, serum thyroxine and TRAb, thyroid ultrasound and orbital computed tomography. J was trimmed by 2 bases and V by 5 bases; bases with no gene match: 3. CDR3 length equals 13 residues. Germline V gives CDR1 MDHEN, CDR2 SYDVKM. Notes on the study in general: From stable hyperthyroidism, ophthalmopathy was set apart by a 13 V-J model. Appearing also in blood were most of the thyroid clonotypes expanded above 0.001.

Material: blood. V gene TRBV28 combines with J gene TRBJ2-7; TRBD1 aligns across 7 bases. This sequence originates from a man between 18 and 35 years old with Graves' hyperthyroidism. The CDR3 loop reads CASSGDRAYEQYF. DNA for the CDR3: TGTGCCAGCAGTGGGGACAGAGCCTACGAGCAGTACTTC. Variable domain in full (rest from reference TRBV28 and TRBJ2-7): DVKVTQSSRYLVKRTGEKVFLECVQDMDHENMFWYRQDPGLGLRLIYFSYDVKMKEKGDIPEGYSVSREKKERFSLILESASTNQTSMYLCASSGDRAYEQYFGPGTRLTVT.